The 22 T cell receptor beta chains given below trace back to one sample, sequenced in a study of identical twins. TCRdb redid the calling of the 5' RACE reads with MiXCR, one entry per CDR3 protein. The sample consists of some 500,000 distinct CDR3 sequences, more than 9% of them appearing once. This sample also belongs to another study, concerning yellow fever vaccine responses in identical twins.

The sample was PBMCs. The origin of the receptors is a woman aged 18-29 years in good health.

This clonotype came up many times. The chain has TRBV11-2 and TRBJ2-1; D is possibly TRBD1 or TRBD2 (5 bases each). Trimming pared 1 base from V and 0 bases from J, leaving 16 bases between. The germline gives CDR1 SGHAT, CDR2 FQNNGV. CDR3 length: 18 residues. CDR3 coding DNA: TGTGCCAGCAGCTTAGGTTGGGGCGAGGGGAGCTCCTACAATGAGCAGTTCTTC. Encoded protein: CASSLGWGEGSSYNEQFF.

There are a few counts of this clonotype. The chain links TRBV29-1 to TRBJ1-1, with D unclear. In germline, CDR1 is SQVTM, CDR2 ANQGSEA. V gave up 7 bases and J gave up 1 base, with 7 bases separating them. There are 11 residues in the CDR3. The CDR3 region is CSGLSNTEAFF. DNA for the CDR3: TGCAGCGGCCTCTCGAACACTGAAGCTTTCTTT.

At least ten counts were recorded for this clonotype. The V gene is TRBV7-2, the J gene TRBJ2-1; D is unclear. Per germline, CDR1 SGHTA and CDR2 FQGNSA. V was cut by 0 bases and J by 15 bases, with 15 bases left in between. This CDR3 spans 13 amino acids. In nucleotides, the CDR3 is TGTGCCAGCAGCTTAGCGGTGCCCCCCAAACCGTTCTTC. Its translation: CASSLAVPPKPFF.

This clonotype was seen more than once but under ten times. This chain links TRBV12-3 or TRBV12-4 with TRBJ1-2, with D maybe TRBD1 (5 bases). The CDR3 runs 14 residues. With 4 bases removed from V and 3 bases from J, the gap between germline ends came to 12 bases. CDR3 sequence: CASSSGDSHYGYTF. As DNA, the CDR3 is TGTGCCAGCAGTTCGGGAGACAGCCACTATGGCTACACCTTC.

This clonotype occurred many times. The J gene is TRBJ2-2, the V gene TRBV12-3 or TRBV12-4; tentative D call: TRBD2 (6 bases). The CDR3 is made up of 16 amino acids. V dropped 3 bases and J dropped 4 bases, with 15 bases sitting between them. The CDR3 DNA reads as TGTGCCAGCAGTTTTCTTCTAGGAGGGGTCACCGGGGAGCTGTTTTTT. It codes for CASSFLLGGVTGELFF.

This clonotype was recorded at least ten times. This sequence joins TRBV5-1 and TRBJ2-7; either TRBD1 or TRBD2 may fit D (5 bases each). Germline V gives CDR1 SGHRS, CDR2 YFSETQ. V lost 6 bases and J 0 bases, leaving 13 bases between the germline ends. The CDR3 totals 14 residues. The CDR3 here is CASIEGPNSYEQYF. DNA for the CDR3: TGCGCCAGCATTGAGGGGCCAAACTCCTACGAGCAGTACTTC.

This clonotype occurred many times. The chain combines TRBV20-1 with TRBJ2-1; no clear D. The germline V gene has CDR1 DFQATT and CDR2 SNEGSKA (reference sequence). The CDR3 spans 14 residues. The V gene lost 4 bases and the J gene lost 4 bases, with 14 bases spanning the gap. The CDR3 DNA is TGCAGTGCTAAAGGACGGATCCCTTACAATGAGCAGTTCTTC. This translates into CSAKGRIPYNEQFF.

This clonotype was recorded at least ten times. The chain couples TRBV7-9 to TRBJ2-3; a weak D match, TRBD2 (5 bases). V shed 3 bases and J shed 2 bases, with 9 bases lying between them. The CDR3 is 14 residues long. Germline V lookup: CDR1 SEHNR, CDR2 FQNEAQ (reference sequence). The CDR3 loop reads CASSFTDSTDTQYF. The CDR3 bases are TGTGCCAGCAGCTTTACGGACTCCACAGATACGCAGTATTTT.

This clonotype turned up a few times. The rearrangement joins TRBV3-1 to TRBJ2-7; TRBD1 is a possible D gene (5 bases). V lost 7 bases and J lost 5, with 21 bases in between. This CDR3 comprises 15 residues. CDR1 and CDR2 (germline): LGHDT, YNNKEL (reference sequence). DNA of the CDR3: TGTGCCAGCAATTTACAGGTAAAGGTGCGCGACGAGCAGTACTTC. As protein: CASNLQVKVRDEQYF.

This clonotype has at least ten counts. This chain joins TRBV3-1 and TRBJ2-1, with TRBD1 matching over 8 bases. CDR3 length: 15 residues. V gave up 4 bases and J gave up 7 bases; unmatched junction bases: 9. Germline-derived CDR1 and CDR2 are LGHDT and YNNKEL (reference sequence). CDR3 residues: CASSPRTGRGNEQFF. The CDR3 nucleotides read TGTGCCAGCAGCCCGCGGACAGGGCGTGGAAATGAGCAGTTCTTC.

This clonotype was counted ten times or more. The V and J genes are TRBV29-1 and TRBJ2-2; 9 bases agree with TRBD1. Per germline, CDR1 SQVTM and CDR2 ANQGSEA. CDR3 length: 15 amino acids. Losses at the gene ends were 4 bases for V and 6 bases for J; bases not matched to a gene: 9. The DNA for the CDR3 is TGCAGCGTTGCCTTGGACAGGGGAGTACCCGGGGAGCTGTTTTTT. Translating it yields CSVALDRGVPGELFF.

There are many counts of this clonotype. The rearrangement uses TRBV4-3 and TRBJ2-7; a weak D match, TRBD1 (5 bases). The V and J ends lost 0 bases and 3 bases respectively, with 9 bases between them. The CDR3 runs 14 residues. In germline, CDR1 is LGHNA, CDR2 YSLEER. The CDR3 region is CASSQDGRGYEQYF. The CDR3 coding sequence is TGCGCCAGCAGCCAAGATGGTAGGGGCTACGAGCAGTACTTC.

This clonotype has at least ten counts. The chain recombines TRBV20-1 with TRBJ2-2; TRBD2 aligns across 10 bases. With V trimmed by 4 bases and J by 3 bases, 8 bases remained unmatched. Germline V gene lookup returns CDR1 DFQATT and CDR2 SNEGSKA (reference sequence). The CDR3 has 16 residues. CDR3 protein: CSAIQRGGQYTGELFF. In nucleotides, the CDR3 is TGCAGTGCTATTCAGCGGGGGGGCCAGTACACCGGGGAGCTGTTTTTT.

The sample holds a few counts of this clonotype. The genes are TRBV18 and TRBJ2-7; possibly TRBD1 for D (5 bases). Germline CDR1 is KGHSH and CDR2 is LQKENI. This CDR3 has 14 residues. The V end was cut by 2 bases, the J end by 7 bases, with 15 bases between. CDR3: CASSPVTETTEQYF. CDR3 coding DNA: TGTGCCAGCTCACCAGTGACAGAAACTACGGAGCAGTACTTC.

This clonotype was picked up many times. Compared with germline, one end of the junction differs, possibly owing to a read error. This sequence joins TRBV28 and TRBJ1-1; no firm D call. CDR1 and CDR2 (germline): MDHEN, SYDVKM. The CDR3 loop spans 12 amino acids. The CDR3 protein is CASCLGNTEAFF. DNA for the CDR3: TGTGCCAGCTGTTTGGGGAACACTGAAGCTTTCTTT.

This clonotype was observed a few times. V is TRBV12-3 or TRBV12-4 and J is TRBJ2-3, with TRBD2 as a possible D gene (6 bases). CDR3 length: 14 residues. V was cut by 5 bases and J by 1 base, with 10 bases left in between. The CDR3 spells CASSDWGGTDTQYF. CDR3 coding DNA: TGTGCCAGCAGTGACTGGGGGGGCACAGATACGCAGTATTTT.

The rearrangement links TRBV7-9 to TRBJ2-7; no reliable D call. Trimming took 1 base from V and 0 from J, leaving 7 bases between them. CDR1 and CDR2 (germline): SEHNR, FQNEAQ (reference sequence). The CDR3 sequence is 14 residues long. CDR3 loop: CASSLVIGSYEQYF. CDR3 in DNA: TGTGCCAGCAGCTTAGTTATAGGCTCCTACGAGCAGTACTTC.

This clonotype was recorded at least ten times. The rearrangement joins TRBV5-6 to TRBJ2-7, with D perhaps TRBD1 (6 bases). V lost 5 bases, J lost 1 base, and 13 bases lay in between. Looked up from germline, CDR1 is SGHDT and CDR2 is YYEEEE. The CDR3 is 14 residues long. The CDR3 DNA reads TGTGCCAGCAGACAAACAGGGAGATCCTACGAGCAGTACTTC. It codes for CASRQTGRSYEQYF.

V is TRBV20-1 and J is TRBJ2-1; 7 nucleotides align to TRBD1. The CDR3 extends over 12 amino acids. Germline V lookup: CDR1 DFQATT, CDR2 SNEGSKA (reference sequence). Losses at the gene ends were 6 bases for V and 4 bases for J; bases not matched to a gene: 3. The CDR3 reads CSAQGQYNEQFF. The CDR3, as DNA: TGCAGTGCGCAGGGACAGTACAATGAGCAGTTCTTC.

V and J are TRBV28 and TRBJ2-7, with unresolved D. Germline V gene lookup returns CDR1 MDHEN and CDR2 SYDVKM. The CDR3 covers 14 residues. Trimming took off 0 bases at V and 0 bases at J, with 6 bases between the two ends. The CDR3 nucleotides are TGTGCCAGCAGTTTATGGGACGGCTCCTACGAGCAGTACTTC. Encoded protein: CASSLWDGSYEQYF.

J is TRBJ2-7 and V is TRBV6-6, with D unclear. The V and J ends lost 7 bases and 0 bases respectively, with 10 bases between them. The CDR3 spans 13 residues. Germline V CDR1 and CDR2: MNHNY, SVGAGI (reference sequence). The CDR3 spells CASTDFSSYEQYF. CDR3 coding DNA: TGTGCCAGCACTGATTTTAGCTCCTACGAGCAGTACTTC.

This clonotype was detected only a few times. J is TRBJ2-3 and V is TRBV6-1, with a tentative D call TRBD2 (5 bases). CDR1 is MNHNS, CDR2 SASEGT, per germline. The CDR3 sequence is 15 residues long. V was cut by 6 bases and J by 2 bases, with 15 bases left in between. In nucleotides, the CDR3 is TGTGCCAGCAGCAGGACTGACCCATACACAGATACGCAGTATTTT. Protein product: CASSRTDPYTDTQYF.